This TCR beta chain was sequenced in a study of technical replicates of blood from a few donors. The data were produced by immunoSEQ multiplex PCR, yet TCRdb's version contains in-frame clones alone and is incomplete. Of 65,000 to 95,000 clones detected, roughly 98% appear once; the ten largest clones hold around 0.15%. The receptor comes from a human donor in good health. Sequenced material: T cells isolated from PBMCs.

In DNA, the CDR3 is TGTGCCAGCAGTCGACAGGGGGCGGTCGTTAGGCAGTACTTC. It is translated as CASSRQGAVVRQYF. The chain links TRBV28 to TRBJ2-7, with TRBD1 matching 10 bases. This CDR3 has 14 residues. The germline gives CDR1 MDHEN, CDR2 SYDVKM. V dropped 5 bases and J dropped 9; count of bases not matched to a gene: 10.